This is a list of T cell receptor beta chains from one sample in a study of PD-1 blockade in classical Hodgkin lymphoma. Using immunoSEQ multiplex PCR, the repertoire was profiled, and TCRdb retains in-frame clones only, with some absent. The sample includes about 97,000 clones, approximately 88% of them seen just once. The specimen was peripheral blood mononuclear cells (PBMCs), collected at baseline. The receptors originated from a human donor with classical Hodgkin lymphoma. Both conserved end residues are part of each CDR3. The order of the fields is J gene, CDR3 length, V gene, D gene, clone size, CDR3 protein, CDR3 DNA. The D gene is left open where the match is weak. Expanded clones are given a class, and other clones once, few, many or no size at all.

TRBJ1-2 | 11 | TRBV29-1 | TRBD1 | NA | CSAQTGAGYTF | TGCAGCGCTCAGACAGGGGCGGGCTACACCTTC
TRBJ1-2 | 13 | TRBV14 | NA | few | CASSPGTSYGYTF | TGTGCCAGCAGCCCTGGGACATCATATGGCTACACCTTC
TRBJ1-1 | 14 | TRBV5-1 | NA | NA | CASSLVDTNTEAFF | TGCGCCAGCAGCTTGGTAGATACGAACACTGAAGCTTTCTTT
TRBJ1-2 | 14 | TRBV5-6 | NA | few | CASSPTGGRDGYTF | TGTGCCAGCAGCCCGACGGGGGGGCGGGATGGCTACACCTTC
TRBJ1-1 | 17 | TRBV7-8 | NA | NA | CASSSRSLGADRGEAFF | TGTGCCAGCAGCTCTAGGAGCCTCGGGGCGGACCGGGGTGAAGCTTTCTTT
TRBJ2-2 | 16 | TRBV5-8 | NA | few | CASSLGVLARSGELFF | TGTGCCAGCAGCTTGGGGGTACTAGCACGGTCCGGGGAGCTGTTTTTT
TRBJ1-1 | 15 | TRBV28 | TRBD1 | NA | CAITSGGGMNTEAFF | TGTGCCATTACGTCAGGGGGCGGCATGAACACTGAAGCTTTCTTT
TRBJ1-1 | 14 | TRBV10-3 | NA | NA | CAISESRDVSEAFF | TGTGCCATCAGTGAGTCGAGGGACGTCTCTGAAGCTTTCTTT
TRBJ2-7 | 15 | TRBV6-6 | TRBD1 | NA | CASSYPDRATYEQYF | TGTGCCAGCAGTTACCCTGACAGGGCGACCTACGAGCAGTACTTC
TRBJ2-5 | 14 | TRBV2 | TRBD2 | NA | CASSRLAGEETQYF | TGTGCCAGCAGCCGACTAGCGGGAGAAGAGACCCAGTACTTC
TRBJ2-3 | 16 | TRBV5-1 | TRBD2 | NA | CASSPPLAGGADTQYF | TGCGCCAGCAGCCCTCCACTAGCGGGAGGGGCAGATACGCAGTATTTT
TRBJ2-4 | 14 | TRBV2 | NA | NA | CASSEIAVGYIQYF | TGTGCCAGCAGTGAGATAGCAGTCGGGTACATTCAGTACTTC
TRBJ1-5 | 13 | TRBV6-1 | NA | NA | CASRMTQTQPQHF | TGTGCCAGCAGGATGACCCAGACTCAACCCCAGCATTTT
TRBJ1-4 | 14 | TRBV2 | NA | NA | CASRVSGPLEKLFF | TGTGCCAGCAGGGTATCGGGGCCTCTGGAAAAACTGTTTTTT
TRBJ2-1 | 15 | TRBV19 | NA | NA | CASSLRMVGDNEQFF | TGTGCCAGTAGTTTACGGATGGTGGGAGATAATGAGCAGTTCTTC
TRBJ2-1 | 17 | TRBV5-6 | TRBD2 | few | CASSFLSPLAGTNEQFF | TGTGCCAGCAGCTTTTTGAGCCCTCTAGCGGGTACCAATGAGCAGTTCTTC
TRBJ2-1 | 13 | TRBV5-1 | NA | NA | CASSRDGNNEQFF | TGCGCCAGCAGCCGGGACGGAAACAATGAGCAGTTCTTC
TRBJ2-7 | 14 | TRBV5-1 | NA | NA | CASSSTGVFYEQYF | TGCGCCAGCAGCTCGACGGGAGTATTTTACGAGCAGTACTTC
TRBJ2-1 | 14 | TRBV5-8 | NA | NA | CASSLDPGYNEQFF | TGTGCCAGCAGCTTGGACCCCGGCTACAATGAGCAGTTCTTC
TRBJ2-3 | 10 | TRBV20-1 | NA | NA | CSATTDTQYF | TGCAGTGCTACAACAGATACGCAGTATTTT
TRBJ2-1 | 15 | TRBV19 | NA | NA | CASGVDSGTYNEQFF | TGTGCCAGTGGGGTTGATAGCGGTACCTACAATGAGCAGTTCTTC
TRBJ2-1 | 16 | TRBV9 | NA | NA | CASSVGGTTPDNEQFF | TGTGCCAGCAGCGTAGGTGGGACAACCCCCGACAATGAGCAGTTCTTC
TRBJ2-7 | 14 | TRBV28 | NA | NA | CASIEQGGLDEQYF | TGTGCCAGCATAGAACAGGGAGGTCTGGACGAGCAGTACTTC
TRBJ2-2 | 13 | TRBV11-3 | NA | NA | CASSFLAGGELFF | TGTGCCAGCAGCTTCCTCGCGGGGGGGGAGCTGTTTTTT
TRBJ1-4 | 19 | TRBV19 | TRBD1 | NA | CASSIRRIPDGTANEKLFF | TGTGCCAGTAGTATCCGACGCATACCAGACGGGACAGCAAATGAAAAACTGTTTTTT
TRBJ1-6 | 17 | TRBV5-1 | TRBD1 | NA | CASSPGTGGSYNSPLHF | TGCGCCAGCAGCCCCGGGACAGGGGGCTCCTATAATTCACCCCTCCACTTT
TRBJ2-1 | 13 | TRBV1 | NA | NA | CTSRGSGTNEQFF | TGCACCAGCAGGGGTAGCGGGACCAATGAGCAGTTCTTC
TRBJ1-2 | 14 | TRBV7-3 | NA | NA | CASSSSTFNYGYTF | TGTGCCAGCAGCTCATCGACATTTAACTATGGCTACACCTTC
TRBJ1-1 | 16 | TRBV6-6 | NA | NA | CASSSPGLSGDTEAFF | TGTGCCAGCAGTTCCCCGGGTTTGAGTGGGGACACTGAAGCTTTCTTT
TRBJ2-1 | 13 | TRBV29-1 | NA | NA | CSVRRGTYNEQFF | TGCAGCGTCCGTCGGGGGACCTACAATGAGCAGTTCTTC
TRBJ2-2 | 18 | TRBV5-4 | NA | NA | CASSSIGRGSSVTGELFF | TGTGCCAGCAGCTCCATAGGACGGGGATCCTCAGTCACCGGGGAGCTGTTTTTT
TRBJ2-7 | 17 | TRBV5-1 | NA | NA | CASSLVPLRQDSYEQYF | TGCGCCAGCAGCTTGGTGCCGTTGCGGCAGGACTCCTACGAGCAGTACTTC
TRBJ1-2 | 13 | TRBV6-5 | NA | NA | CASSPTGFGGYTF | TGTGCCAGCAGTCCTACAGGGTTCGGTGGCTACACCTTC
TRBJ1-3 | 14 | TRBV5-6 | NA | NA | CASSLTQGENTIYF | TGTGCCAGCAGCTTGACACAGGGCGAAAACACCATATATTTT
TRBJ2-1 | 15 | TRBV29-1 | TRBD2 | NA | CSVDGGRGSYNEQFF | TGCAGCGTTGACGGCGGGAGAGGGTCCTACAATGAGCAGTTCTTC
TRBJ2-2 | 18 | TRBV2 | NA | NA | CASSELFGGRHNTGELFF | TGTGCCAGCAGTGAATTGTTTGGGGGCAGACATAACACCGGGGAGCTGTTTTTT
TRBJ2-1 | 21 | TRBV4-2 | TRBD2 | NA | CASSQVATGTSVFTPYNEQFF | TGTGCCAGCAGCCAAGTAGCCACCGGGACTAGCGTTTTTACGCCCTACAATGAGCAGTTCTTC
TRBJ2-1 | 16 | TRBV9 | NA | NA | CASSATGGPGDNEQFF | TGTGCCAGCAGCGCCACCGGGGGACCGGGGGACAATGAGCAGTTCTTC
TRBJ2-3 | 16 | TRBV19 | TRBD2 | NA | CASSIVSGSSTDTQYF | TGTGCCAGTAGTATAGTTAGCGGGTCAAGCACAGATACGCAGTATTTT
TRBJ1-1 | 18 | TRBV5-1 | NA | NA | CASSLGRRDGLIDTEAFF | TGCGCCAGCAGCTTGGGAAGAAGGGACGGGCTTATCGACACTGAAGCTTTCTTT
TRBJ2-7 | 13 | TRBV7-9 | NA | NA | CASSPDRDYEQYF | TGTGCCAGCAGCCCCGACAGAGATTACGAGCAGTACTTC
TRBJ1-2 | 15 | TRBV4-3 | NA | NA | CASSQDWSGLYGYTF | TGCGCCAGCAGCCAAGATTGGTCAGGGCTTTATGGCTACACCTTC
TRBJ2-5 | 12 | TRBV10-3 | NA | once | CAISEMGETQYF | TGTGCCATCAGTGAGATGGGAGAGACCCAGTACTTC
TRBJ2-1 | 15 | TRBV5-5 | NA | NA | CASSSIGEGYNEQFF | TGTGCCAGCAGCTCGATAGGCGAGGGGTACAATGAGCAGTTCTTC